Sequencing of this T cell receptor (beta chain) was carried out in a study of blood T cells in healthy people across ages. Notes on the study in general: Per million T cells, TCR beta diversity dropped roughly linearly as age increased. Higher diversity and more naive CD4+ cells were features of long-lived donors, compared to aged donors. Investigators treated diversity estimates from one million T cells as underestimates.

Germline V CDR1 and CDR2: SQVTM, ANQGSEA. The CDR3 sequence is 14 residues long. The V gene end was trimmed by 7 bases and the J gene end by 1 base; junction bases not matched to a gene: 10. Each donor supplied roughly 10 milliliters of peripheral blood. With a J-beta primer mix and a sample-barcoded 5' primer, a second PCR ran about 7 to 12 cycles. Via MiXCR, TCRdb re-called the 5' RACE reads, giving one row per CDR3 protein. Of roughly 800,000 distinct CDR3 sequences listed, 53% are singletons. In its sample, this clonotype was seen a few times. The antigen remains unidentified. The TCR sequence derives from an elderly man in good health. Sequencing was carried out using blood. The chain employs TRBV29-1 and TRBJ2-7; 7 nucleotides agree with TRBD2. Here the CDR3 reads CSGGGGRGSYEQYF. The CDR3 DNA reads TGCAGCGGGGGTGGCGGGAGAGGGTCCTACGAGCAGTACTTC.